The 32 T cell receptor beta chains below were found in one sample sequenced in a study of blood T cell repertoires in COVID-19. Sequencing was performed with immunoSEQ multiplex PCR; in TCRdb, only in-frame clones are kept and a portion is missing. The sample holds a few hundred thousand clones; 88% are singletons and the top ten take 0.9% to 1%. The source material was peripheral blood. These receptors all stem from a middle-aged woman who had recovered from COVID-19.

The rearrangement links TRBV5-5 to TRBJ1-3, with 8 bases fitting TRBD1. The V segment lost 2 bases and the J segment 3 bases; nucleotides outside the gene matches: 7. The CDR3 has 16 amino acids. Germline assignment: CDR1 SGHKS and CDR2 YYEKEE (reference sequence). CDR3 in amino acids: CASSLGQGGDGNTIYF. CDR3 sequence (DNA): TGTGCCAGCAGCTTAGGACAGGGCGGGGATGGAAACACCATATATTTT. The full variable domain, completed using reference TRBV5-5 and TRBJ1-3, is DAGVTQSPTHLIKTRGQQVTLRCSPISGHKSVSWYQQVLGQGPQFIFQYYEKEERGRGNFPDRFSARQFPNYSSELNVNALLLGDSALYLCASSLGQGGDGNTIYFGEGSWLTVV.

The chain combines TRBV6-2 or TRBV6-3 with TRBJ2-7; perhaps TRBD2 as D (6 bases). Germline V gene data show CDR1 as MNHEY and CDR2 as SVGEGT. CDR3 size: 16 residues. Trimming removed 2 bases at V and 1 base at J, with 15 bases between. In DNA form, the CDR3 reads TGTGCCAGCAGTTACAAGGTGCGGGACGTGTCCTACGAGCAGTACTTC. This sequence encodes CASSYKVRDVSYEQYF.

This clone came up a few times. The rearrangement links TRBV3-1 (or the pseudogene TRBV3-2) to TRBJ2-2; D possibly corresponds to TRBD1 (5 bases). This CDR3 has 16 residues. Trimming cost V 0 bases and J 1 base, with 9 bases left between them. The germline V gene has CDR1 LGHDT and CDR2 YNNKEL (reference sequence). This chain's CDR3 is CASSQDGAGNTGELFF. The CDR3 nucleotides read TGTGCCAGCAGCCAAGATGGGGCAGGGAACACCGGGGAGCTGTTTTTT.

The chain joins TRBV4-2 to TRBJ2-5; 12 nucleotides line up with TRBD2. Per the germline V gene, CDR1 is LGHNA and CDR2 is YNFKEQ. J lost 5 bases, V lost 4 bases, and 8 bases had no gene match. The CDR3 covers 16 residues. CDR3 amino acids: CASSPGAGLAGETQYF. The CDR3 coding sequence is TGTGCCAGCAGCCCGGGGGCCGGACTAGCGGGGGAGACCCAGTACTTC.

V usage is TRBV21-1 and J usage is TRBJ1-5; the table's D call, TRBD1, has no DNA check behind it. TRBV21-1 is classified as a pseudogene. CDR3 size: 15 residues. The CDR3 loop reads CASSKAQVSNQPQHF. The CDR3 DNA is TGTGCCAGCAGCAAAGCGCAGGTTAGCAATCAGCCCCAGCATTTT.

The chain combines TRBV6-6 with TRBJ2-3, with 13 bases aligning to TRBD2. The germline CDR1 and CDR2 sequences are MNHNY and SVGAGI (reference sequence). CDR3 length equals 20 residues. J lost 1 base, V lost 5 bases, and 15 bases had no gene match. In nucleotides, the CDR3 is TGTGCCAGCAGTCCCCGGACTAGCGGGAGCCCAAAGAGGGGCACAGATACGCAGTATTTT. It translates to CASSPRTSGSPKRGTDTQYF.

The V call is TRBV7-3, the J call TRBJ2-2; TRBD1 is a possible D gene (5 bases). CDR1 and CDR2 from the germline V gene are SGHTA and FQGTGA. CDR3 length: 14 residues. The V and J ends lost 4 bases and 6 bases respectively, with 12 bases between them. The CDR3 bases are TGTGCCAGCAGCTCCCAGGGCCCCGCCGGGGAGCTGTTTTTT. Protein: CASSSQGPAGELFF.

V is TRBV6-5 and J is TRBJ2-3; a weak D match, TRBD2 (6 bases). Germline V gene data show CDR1 as MNHEY and CDR2 as SVGAGI. CDR3 length equals 15 residues. Trimming removed 6 bases from V and 2 bases from J, with 15 bases in between. CDR3 sequence reads: CASRRDSYDTDTQYF. CDR3 sequence (DNA): TGTGCCAGCAGGCGGGACTCATACGACACAGATACGCAGTATTTT.

The chain uses TRBV27 and TRBJ1-2, with D perhaps TRBD1 (5 bases). Trimming stripped 5 bases from V and 8 bases from J, with 18 bases between. Per germline, CDR1 MNHEY and CDR2 SMNVEV (reference sequence). The CDR3 contains 14 residues. CDR3 coding DNA: TGTGCCAGCAGTCCCCGGGCGGGGGACCGGGGCTACACCTTC. It encodes CASSPRAGDRGYTF.

In its sample, this clone was seen a few times. J is TRBJ1-1 and V is TRBV15; 12 positions match TRBD1. This CDR3 comprises 16 residues. From germline, CDR1 is LNHNV and CDR2 YYDKDF (reference sequence). Trimming cost V 5 bases and J 6 bases; bases outside gene matches: 10. DNA for the CDR3: TGTGCCACCAGCGCCCGGGACAGGGGGCGCGGGGCTGAAGCTTTCTTT. This codes for CATSARDRGRGAEAFF.

J is TRBJ2-7 and V is TRBV7-9; TRBD1 matches 8 bases. CDR1 is SEHNR, CDR2 FQNEAQ, per germline (reference sequence). The V and J ends lost 5 bases and 1 base, in that order; junction bases with no gene match: 7. The CDR3 is 15 amino acids. CDR3 protein: CASSPGQGPSYEQYF. Here the CDR3 DNA reads TGTGCCAGCAGCCCCGGACAGGGCCCATCCTACGAGCAGTACTTC.

CDR3: CASMSSTDTQYF. The CDR3 bases are TGTGCCAGCATGAGCAGCACAGATACGCAGTATTTT. J is TRBJ2-3 and V is TRBV2; no definite D call. The CDR3 length is 12 residues. V shed 7 bases and J shed 0 bases, with 5 bases lying between them. Germline-derived CDR1 and CDR2 are SNHLY and FYNNEI. Drawing the rest from reference TRBV2 and TRBJ2-3, the complete variable domain is EPEVTQTPSHQVTQMGQEVILRCVPISNHLYFYWYRQILGQKVEFLVSFYNNEISEKSEIFDDQFSVERPDGSNFTLKIRSTKLEDSAMYFCASMSSTDTQYFGPGTRLTVL.

The chain is built from TRBV6-6 and TRBJ1-5; D gene uncertain. V was pared by 6 bases and J by 1 base, with 10 bases between. Germline lookup yields CDR1 MNHNY and CDR2 SVGAGI (reference sequence). The CDR3 totals 14 residues. The CDR3 spells CASSPRRSNQPQHF. The CDR3 DNA sequence: TGTGCCAGCAGCCCTCGGCGGAGCAATCAGCCCCAGCATTTT.

This chain uses TRBV5-1 with TRBJ2-3, with 9 positions matching TRBD1. The V and J ends lost 0 bases and 0 bases, in that order; junction bases with no gene match: 8. The CDR3 loop spans 18 amino acids. Germline V CDR1 and CDR2: SGHRS, YFSETQ. The CDR3 here is CASSLAQQGALSTDTQYF. The CDR3 bases are TGCGCCAGCAGCTTGGCCCAACAGGGGGCCCTCAGCACAGATACGCAGTATTTT.

CDR3 sequence reads: CASSLWVFPRQGNYGYTF. For the CDR3, the DNA is TGTGCCAGCAGCTTATGGGTGTTCCCCCGACAGGGGAACTATGGCTACACCTTC. This chain connects TRBV11-2 to TRBJ1-2, with 8 positions matching TRBD1. CDR1 and CDR2 from the germline V gene are SGHAT and FQNNGV. CDR3 size: 18 residues. With V trimmed by 2 bases and J by 2 bases, 13 bases remained unmatched.

CDR3 sequence reads: CASSLAAGASGELFF. The CDR3 DNA reads as TGTGCCAGCAGCTTAGCGGCGGGAGCTTCCGGGGAGCTGTTTTTT. This chain uses TRBV7-2 with TRBJ2-2; 7 bases map to TRBD2. Germline assignment: CDR1 SGHTA and CDR2 FQGNSA. V dropped 0 bases and J dropped 6; count of bases not matched to a gene: 4. This CDR3 comprises 15 residues.

The chain combines TRBV5-6 with TRBJ2-1; D possibly corresponds to TRBD2 (5 bases). This CDR3 has 16 amino acids. In germline, CDR1 is SGHDT, CDR2 YYEEEE. The V and J ends lost 0 bases and 0 bases respectively, with 10 bases between them. The CDR3 sequence: CASSLEGLLSYNEQFF. The CDR3 nucleotides read TGTGCCAGCAGCTTGGAAGGACTGCTCTCCTACAATGAGCAGTTCTTC. The whole variable domain, remainder taken from reference TRBV5-6 and TRBJ2-1, is DAGVTQSPTHLIKTRGQQVTLRCSPKSGHDTVSWYQQALGQGPQFIFQYYEEEERQRGNFPDRFSGHQFPNYSSELNVNALLLGDSALYLCASSLEGLLSYNEQFFGPGTRLTVL.

The gene calls are TRBV6-2 or TRBV6-3 and TRBJ2-7; TRBD1 is a possible D gene (6 bases). The CDR3 spans 15 residues. Germline V lookup: CDR1 MNHEY, CDR2 SVGEGT. The ends were cut back, 6 bases at V and 0 bases at J, with 15 bases in the middle. CDR3 in amino acids: CASSSPGHVSYEQYF. CDR3 in DNA: TGTGCCAGCAGCTCCCCGGGACACGTCTCCTACGAGCAGTACTTC.

This clone was seen once. This chain connects TRBV7-6 to TRBJ1-6; the match to TRBD1 covers 9 bases. Losses at the gene ends were 5 bases for V and 0 bases for J; bases not matched to a gene: 5. The CDR3 runs to 17 residues. The V gene's germline CDR1 is SGHVS and CDR2 FNYEAQ. This CDR3 reads CASSPGTGSSYNSPLHF. CDR3 nucleotide sequence: TGTGCCAGCAGCCCCGGGACAGGGAGCTCCTATAATTCACCCCTCCACTTT.

The V and J genes are TRBV10-1 and TRBJ2-1; tentatively, D is TRBD2 (6 bases). Germline V gives CDR1 WNHNN, CDR2 SYGVQD (reference sequence). V shed 0 bases and J shed 2 bases, with 11 bases lying between them. CDR3 length: 16 residues. The CDR3 region has the DNA TGCGCCAGCAGTGAGTCTGCCAGCGGGCCCTACAATGAGCAGTTCTTC. Translating it yields CASSESASGPYNEQFF.

CDR3 in DNA: TGTGCCAGCAGCATCCCCAGGGGAGATACGCAGTATTTT. Translating it yields CASSIPRGDTQYF. The rearrangement joins TRBV7-2 to TRBJ2-3; possibly TRBD1 for D (6 bases). Trimming took off 5 bases at V and 5 bases at J, with 11 bases between the two ends. CDR3 length: 13 amino acids. Germline V gives CDR1 SGHTA, CDR2 FQGNSA.

The genes are TRBV7-3 and TRBJ2-2, with D perhaps matching TRBD2 (7 bases). The CDR3 spans 16 residues. Per the germline V gene, CDR1 is SGHTA and CDR2 is FQGTGA. V lost 5 bases and J 7 bases, leaving 20 bases between the germline ends. CDR3 loop: CASSPEGGRPGGELFF. CDR3 DNA: TGTGCCAGCAGCCCCGAGGGGGGGCGCCCCGGCGGGGAGCTGTTTTTT.

The CDR3 is CAWGGTEAFF. The CDR3 nucleotides are TGTGCCTGGGGAGGGACTGAAGCTTTCTTT. The chain links TRBV12-3 or TRBV12-4 to TRBJ1-1; D uncertain. This CDR3 is built from 10 residues. Trimming removed 11 bases at V and 5 bases at J, with 9 bases between.

The chain employs TRBV29-1 and TRBJ2-6; D is perhaps TRBD1 (6 bases). Germline V gene data show CDR1 as SQVTM and CDR2 as ANQGSEA. Trimming cost V 3 bases and J 0 bases, with 9 bases left between them. The CDR3 spans 15 residues. The CDR3 DNA sequence: TGCAGCGTTGACCCAGGGGCCTCTGGGGCCAACGTCCTGACTTTC. Translated, it gives CSVDPGASGANVLTF. Complete variable domain (other parts from reference TRBV29-1 and TRBJ2-6): SAVISQKPSRDICQRGTSLTIQCQVDSQVTMMFWYRQQPGQSLTLIATANQGSEATYESGFVIDKFPISRPNLTFSTLTVSNMSPEDSSIYLCSVDPGASGANVLTFGAGSRLTVL.

This clone was recorded only once. The chain employs TRBV7-9 and TRBJ1-4, with D tentatively TRBD1 (6 bases). The CDR3 contains 14 residues. Germline V CDR1 and CDR2: SEHNR, FQNEAQ (reference sequence). V lost 5 bases and J lost 3, with 10 bases in between. The CDR3 region is CASSPGQPNEKLFF. The CDR3 region has the DNA TGTGCCAGCAGCCCTGGACAGCCTAATGAAAAACTGTTTTTT.

The V and J genes are TRBV29-1 and TRBJ1-1; 8 bases agree with TRBD1. The CDR3 loop spans 14 amino acids. Trimming at V came to 5 bases and at J to 1 base, leaving 6 bases not matched to a gene. Germline assignment: CDR1 SQVTM and CDR2 ANQGSEA. The CDR3 loop is CSVRGGTGNTEAFF. The CDR3 region has the DNA TGCAGCGTTCGGGGCGGGACAGGGAACACTGAAGCTTTCTTT.

This chain uses TRBV7-8 with TRBJ1-2, with TRBD1 matching 10 bases. The V gene's germline CDR1 is SGHVS and CDR2 FQNEAQ. This CDR3 has 15 residues. Unmatched junction bases numbered 10, after V lost 5 bases and J lost 7 bases. The CDR3, as DNA: TGTGCCAGCAGCATAGGGACAGGGGCGCGTAGTGGCTACACCTTC. Residues: CASSIGTGARSGYTF.

This clone appeared once. The chain has TRBV30 and TRBJ1-1; 7 bases agree with TRBD1. Germline CDR1 is GTSNPN and CDR2 is SVGIG (reference sequence). The CDR3 consists of 9 residues. The V and J ends lost 8 bases and 11 bases, in that order; junction bases with no gene match: 5. CDR3 DNA sequence: TGTGCCGGACAACAGGGGGCTTTCTTT. It encodes CAGQQGAFF.

V usage is TRBV6-5 and J usage is TRBJ1-6, with D possibly TRBD1 on 6 matching bases. Germline CDR1 is MNHEY and CDR2 is SVGAGI. Deletions cut 6 bases from V and 13 bases from J, with 10 bases between. CDR3 length: 11 amino acids. The CDR3 DNA reads as TGTGCCAGCAGCCCGGGGGGCCCCCTCCACTTT. Its translation is CASSPGGPLHF.

The chain carries TRBV30 and TRBJ2-1; D uncertain. The germline V and J ends were trimmed by 4 bases and 6 bases, with 7 bases remaining between them. Germline CDR1 and CDR2: GTSNPN and SVGIG (reference sequence). The CDR3 length is 11 residues. In DNA form, the CDR3 reads TGTGCCTGGATGTTCGGCAATGAGCAGTTCTTC. Encoded protein: CAWMFGNEQFF.

CDR3 in amino acids: CASSHNSWGGQETQYF. For the CDR3, the DNA is TGCGCCAGCAGCCACAACTCATGGGGGGGGCAAGAGACCCAGTACTTC. This chain connects TRBV4-1 to TRBJ2-5; 7 bases map to TRBD2. The CDR3 has 16 amino acids. J lost 2 bases, V lost 3 bases, and 9 bases had no gene match. From germline, CDR1 is MGHRA and CDR2 YSYEKL.

The rearrangement links TRBV27 to TRBJ2-1; tentatively, D is TRBD2 (6 bases). CDR1 and CDR2 from the germline V gene are MNHEY and SMNVEV (reference sequence). V was trimmed by 7 bases and J by 6 bases, leaving 13 bases between them. This CDR3 is 13 amino acids long. The DNA for the CDR3 is TGTGCCAGCACGGCGGGAACCTCCAATGAGCAGTTCTTC. Protein sequence: CASTAGTSNEQFF.